Below are 8 T cell receptor beta chains sequenced from a single sample in a study of long-term antiretroviral therapy in people with HIV. Survey level was the resolution at which the v3.0 immunoSEQ assay ran. The method was immunoSEQ multiplex PCR; TCRdb's version includes in-frame clones alone and lacks a portion of them. The table includes roughly 15,000 clones, over 75% detected once. The starting material was unsorted PBMCs, obtained approximately 14 months before starting antiretroviral therapy. The receptors derive from a man in his thirties or forties with HIV.

The chain couples TRBV2 to TRBJ2-2; the D gene could be TRBD1 or TRBD2 (6 bases each). The CDR3 is made up of 15 amino acids. Trimming left V 2 bases short and J 3 bases short, with 10 bases between. Germline V gives CDR1 SNHLY, CDR2 FYNNEI. The DNA of the CDR3 is TGTGCCAGCAGTGAACGGGGGCTTCACACCGGGGAGCTGTTTTTT. It specifies CASSERGLHTGELFF.

CDR3 nucleotides: TGCGCCAGCAGTGCGACTAGCGGGAGCCAGGCGTTCTTC. The encoded protein is CASSATSGSQAFF. The rearrangement joins TRBV10-2 to TRBJ2-1; 12 bases align to TRBD2. Germline CDR1 and CDR2: WSHSY and SAAADI. The CDR3 loop spans 13 amino acids. The V and J ends lost 4 bases and 15 bases, in that order; junction bases with no gene match: 7.

The genes are TRBV7-6 and TRBJ2-2, with 7 positions matching TRBD1. V gave up 7 bases and J gave up 1 base; unmatched junction bases: 6. Germline V gene data show CDR1 as SGHVS and CDR2 as FNYEAQ. This CDR3 has 15 residues. Here the CDR3 DNA reads TGTGCCAGCATGACAGGGCGAGGGAACACCGGGGAGCTGTTTTTT. Amino acid sequence: CASMTGRGNTGELFF.

The chain uses TRBV25-1 and TRBJ2-3; TRBD2 matches at 8 bases. The V segment lost 6 bases and the J segment 4 bases; nucleotides outside the gene matches: 6. CDR3 length: 14 amino acids. The V gene's germline CDR1 is MGHDK and CDR2 SYGVNS. The CDR3 bases are TGTGCCAGCAGCCGCGGGGGGAATCCAGATACGCAGTATTTT. Translated: CASSRGGNPDTQYF.

The gene calls are TRBV28 and TRBJ1-2; D is possibly TRBD1 (5 bases). Trimming took 5 bases from V and 4 from J, leaving 8 bases between them. CDR3 length: 12 residues. CDR1 is MDHEN and CDR2 is SYDVKM in the germline V gene. Here the CDR3 reads CASSPDSYGYTF. In nucleotides, the CDR3 is TGTGCCAGCAGTCCCGACAGCTATGGCTACACCTTC.

V usage is TRBV7-2 and J usage is TRBJ2-1; no firm D call. The V end lost 2 bases, the J end lost 9 bases, and 14 bases lay between the germline ends. The CDR3 has 14 amino acids. Looked up from germline, CDR1 is SGHTA and CDR2 is FQGNSA. CDR3: CASSLLSLVGEQFF. The CDR3 DNA reads TGTGCCAGCAGCTTATTATCCTTGGTGGGTGAGCAGTTCTTC.

This chain uses TRBV10-3 with TRBJ2-3, with D possibly called TRBD1 or TRBD2 (5 bases each). Germline CDR1 ENHRY, CDR2 SYGVKD. V lost 2 bases, J lost 4 bases, and 19 bases lay in between. The CDR3 runs 17 residues. CDR3 region: CAISEPRRDPGADTQYF. The DNA for the CDR3 is TGTGCCATCAGTGAGCCCCGCCGGGACCCCGGGGCAGATACGCAGTATTTT.

This chain links TRBV10-2 with TRBJ1-2; no firm D call. The CDR3 is made up of 15 amino acids. The V and J ends lost 8 bases and 4 bases respectively, with 20 bases between them. The germline gives CDR1 WSHSY, CDR2 SAAADI. The CDR3 DNA is TGCGCCAGCGCGGGTGACGTGGGAGCCCCCTATGGCTACACCTTC. Protein product: CASAGDVGAPYGYTF.